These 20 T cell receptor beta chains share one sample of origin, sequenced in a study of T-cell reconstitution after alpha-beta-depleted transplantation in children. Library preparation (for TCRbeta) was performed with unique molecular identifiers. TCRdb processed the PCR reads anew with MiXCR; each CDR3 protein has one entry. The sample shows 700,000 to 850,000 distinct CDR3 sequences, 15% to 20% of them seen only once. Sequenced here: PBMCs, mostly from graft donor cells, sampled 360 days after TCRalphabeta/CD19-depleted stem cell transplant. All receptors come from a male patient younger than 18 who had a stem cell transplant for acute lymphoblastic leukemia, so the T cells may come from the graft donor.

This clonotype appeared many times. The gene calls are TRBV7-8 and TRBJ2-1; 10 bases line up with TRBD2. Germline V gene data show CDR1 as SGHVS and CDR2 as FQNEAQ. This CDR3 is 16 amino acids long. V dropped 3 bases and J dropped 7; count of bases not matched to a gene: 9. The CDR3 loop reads CASSFRSLAGVNEQFF. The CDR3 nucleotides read TGTGCCAGCAGCTTCAGGTCCCTAGCGGGAGTGAATGAGCAGTTCTTC.

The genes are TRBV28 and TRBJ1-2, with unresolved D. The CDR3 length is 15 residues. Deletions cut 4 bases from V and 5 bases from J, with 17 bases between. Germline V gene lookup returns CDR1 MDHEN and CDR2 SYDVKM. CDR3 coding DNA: TGTGCCAGCAGTTCGACTAACGCCGCGGGGTATGGCTACACCTTC. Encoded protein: CASSSTNAAGYGYTF.

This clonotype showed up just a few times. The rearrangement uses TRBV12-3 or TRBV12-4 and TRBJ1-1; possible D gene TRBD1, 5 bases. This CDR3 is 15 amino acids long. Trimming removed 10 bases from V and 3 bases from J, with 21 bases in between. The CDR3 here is CATQSRRAGHTEAFF. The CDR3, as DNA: TGTGCCACTCAATCCCGCCGGGCGGGGCACACTGAAGCTTTCTTT.

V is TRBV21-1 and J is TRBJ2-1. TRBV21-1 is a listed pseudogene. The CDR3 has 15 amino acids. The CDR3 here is CASSKAAGTYNEQFF. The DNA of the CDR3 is TGTGCCAGCAGCAAAGCGGCAGGAACCTACAATGAGCAGTTCTTC.

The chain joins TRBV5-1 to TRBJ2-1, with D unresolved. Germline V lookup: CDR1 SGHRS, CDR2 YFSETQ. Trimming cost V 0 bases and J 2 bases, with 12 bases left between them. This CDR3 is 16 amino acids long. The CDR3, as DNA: TGCGCCAGCAGCTTGGAGGCGGACCTGCCCTACAATGAGCAGTTCTTC. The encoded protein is CASSLEADLPYNEQFF.

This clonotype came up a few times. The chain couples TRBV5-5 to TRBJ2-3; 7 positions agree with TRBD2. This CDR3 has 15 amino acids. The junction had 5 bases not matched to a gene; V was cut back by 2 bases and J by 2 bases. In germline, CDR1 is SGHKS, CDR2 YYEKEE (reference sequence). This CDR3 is CASSLPSGPTDTQYF. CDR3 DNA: TGTGCCAGCAGCTTACCTAGCGGTCCCACAGATACGCAGTATTTT.

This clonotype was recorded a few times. The CDR3 protein is CASGDSYNSPLHF. DNA of the CDR3: TGTGCCAGTGGAGACTCCTATAATTCACCCCTCCACTTT. This chain links TRBV3-1 with TRBJ1-6; D gene uncertain. Looked up from germline, CDR1 is LGHDT and CDR2 is YNNKEL (reference sequence). CDR3 length: 13 residues. Trimming pared 9 bases from V and 0 bases from J, leaving 6 bases between.

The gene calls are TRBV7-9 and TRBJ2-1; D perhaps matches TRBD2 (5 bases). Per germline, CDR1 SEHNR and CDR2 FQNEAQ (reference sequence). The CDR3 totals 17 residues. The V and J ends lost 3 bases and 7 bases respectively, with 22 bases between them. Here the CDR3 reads CASSFSFQATLGNEQFF. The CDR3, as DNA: TGTGCCAGCAGCTTTAGCTTTCAGGCGACACTAGGTAATGAGCAGTTCTTC.

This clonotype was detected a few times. DNA for the CDR3: TGTGCCACCAGTGACCAGGGACTAGCGGGCACGACATACAATGAGCAGTTCTTC. This encodes CATSDQGLAGTTYNEQFF. The V gene is TRBV24-1, the J gene TRBJ2-1, with 12 nucleotides matching TRBD2. CDR3 length: 18 residues. Looked up from germline, CDR1 is KGHDR and CDR2 is SFDVKD. Unmatched junction bases numbered 10, after V lost 4 bases and J lost 4 bases.

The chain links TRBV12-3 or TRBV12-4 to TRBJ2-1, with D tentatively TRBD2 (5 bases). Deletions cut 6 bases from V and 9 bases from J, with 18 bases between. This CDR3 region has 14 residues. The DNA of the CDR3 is TGTGCCAGCAGGAAGATAGGTGTTGCGGGTGAGCAGTTCTTC. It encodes CASRKIGVAGEQFF.

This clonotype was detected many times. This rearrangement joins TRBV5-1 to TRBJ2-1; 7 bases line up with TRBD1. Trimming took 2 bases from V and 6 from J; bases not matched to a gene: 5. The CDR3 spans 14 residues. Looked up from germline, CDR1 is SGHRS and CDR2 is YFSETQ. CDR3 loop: CASSFSTGSNEQFF. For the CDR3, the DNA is TGCGCCAGCAGCTTCTCGACAGGGTCCAATGAGCAGTTCTTC.

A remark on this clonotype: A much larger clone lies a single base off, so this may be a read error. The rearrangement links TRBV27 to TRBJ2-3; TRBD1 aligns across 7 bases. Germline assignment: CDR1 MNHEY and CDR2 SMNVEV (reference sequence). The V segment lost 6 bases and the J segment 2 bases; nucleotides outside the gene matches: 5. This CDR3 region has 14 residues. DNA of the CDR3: TGTGCCAGCAGCCGGGACAGAATCACAGATACGCAGTATTTT. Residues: CASSRDRITDTQYF.

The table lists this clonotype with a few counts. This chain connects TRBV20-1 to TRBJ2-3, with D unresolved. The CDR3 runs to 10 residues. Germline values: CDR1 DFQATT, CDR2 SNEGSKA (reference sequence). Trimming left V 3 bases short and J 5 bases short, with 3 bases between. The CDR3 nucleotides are TGCAGTGCTAGTAAAGATACGCAGTATTTT. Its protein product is CSASKDTQYF.

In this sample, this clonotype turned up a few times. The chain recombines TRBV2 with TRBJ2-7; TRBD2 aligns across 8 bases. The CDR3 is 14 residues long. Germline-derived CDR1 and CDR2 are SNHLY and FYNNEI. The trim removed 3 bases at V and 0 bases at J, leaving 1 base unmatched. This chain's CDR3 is CASSEGLVSYEQYF. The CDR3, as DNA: TGTGCCAGCAGTGAGGGACTAGTCTCCTACGAGCAGTACTTC.

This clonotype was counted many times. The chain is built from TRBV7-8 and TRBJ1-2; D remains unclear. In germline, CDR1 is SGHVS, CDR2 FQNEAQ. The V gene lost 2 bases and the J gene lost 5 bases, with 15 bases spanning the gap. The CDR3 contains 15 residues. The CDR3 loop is CASSLRTRAGYGYTF. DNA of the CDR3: TGTGCCAGCAGCTTAAGAACGAGGGCTGGGTATGGCTACACCTTC.

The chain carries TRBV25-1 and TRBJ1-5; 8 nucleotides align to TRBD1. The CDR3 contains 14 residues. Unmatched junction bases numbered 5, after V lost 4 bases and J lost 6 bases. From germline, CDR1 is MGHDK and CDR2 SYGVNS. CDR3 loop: CASSGTGIGQPQHF. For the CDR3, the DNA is TGTGCCAGCAGTGGGACAGGGATTGGTCAGCCCCAGCATTTT. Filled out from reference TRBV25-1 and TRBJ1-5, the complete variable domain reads EADIYQTPRYLVIGTGKKITLECSQTMGHDKMYWYQQDPGMELHLIHYSYGVNSTEKGDLSSESTVSRIRTEHFPLTLESARPSHTSQYLCASSGTGIGQPQHFGDGTRLSIL.

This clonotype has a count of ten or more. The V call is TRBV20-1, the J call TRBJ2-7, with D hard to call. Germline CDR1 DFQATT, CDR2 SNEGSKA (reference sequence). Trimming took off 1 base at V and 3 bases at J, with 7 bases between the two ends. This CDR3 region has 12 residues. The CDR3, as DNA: TGCAGTGCTAGAGTGACTGTCTACGAGCAGTACTTC. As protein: CSARVTVYEQYF.

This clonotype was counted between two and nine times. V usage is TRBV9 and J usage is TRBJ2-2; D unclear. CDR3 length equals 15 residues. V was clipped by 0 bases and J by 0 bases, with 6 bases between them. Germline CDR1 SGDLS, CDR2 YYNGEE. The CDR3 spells CASSVDSTNTGELFF. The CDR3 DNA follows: TGTGCCAGCAGCGTAGACTCGACGAACACCGGGGAGCTGTTTTTT. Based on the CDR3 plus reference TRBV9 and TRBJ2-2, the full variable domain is DSGVTQTPKHLITATGQRVTLRCSPRSGDLSVYWYQQSLDQGLQFLIQYYNGEERAKGNILERFSAQQFPDLHSELNLSSLELGDSALYFCASSVDSTNTGELFFGEGSRLTVL.

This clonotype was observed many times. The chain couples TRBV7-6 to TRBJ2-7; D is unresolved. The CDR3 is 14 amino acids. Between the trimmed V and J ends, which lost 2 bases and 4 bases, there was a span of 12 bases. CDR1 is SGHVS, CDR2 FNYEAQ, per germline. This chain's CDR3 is CASSLLGRGYEQYF. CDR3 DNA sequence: TGTGCCAGCAGCTTACTTGGGCGAGGATACGAGCAGTACTTC. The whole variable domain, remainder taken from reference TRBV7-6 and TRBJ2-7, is GAGVSQSPRYKVTKRGQDVALRCDPISGHVSLYWYRQALGQGPEFLTYFNYEAQQDKSGLPNDRFSAERPEGSISTLTIQRTEQRDSAMYRCASSLLGRGYEQYFGPGTRLTVT.

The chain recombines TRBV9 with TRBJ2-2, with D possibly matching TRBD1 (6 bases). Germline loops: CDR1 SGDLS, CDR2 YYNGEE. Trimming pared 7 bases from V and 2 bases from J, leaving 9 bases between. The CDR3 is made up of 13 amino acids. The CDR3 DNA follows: TGTGCCAGCCAGGGGAGCAACACCGGGGAGCTGTTTTTT. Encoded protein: CASQGSNTGELFF.